This is a list of T cell receptor beta chains from one sample in a study of T cells in localized non-small cell lung cancer. The protocol was immunoSEQ multiplex PCR, while the TCRdb copy is restricted to in-frame clones and leaves out a portion. Of approximately 22,000 clones in the sample, over 85% are singletons; the top ten hold around 7%. The sample was peripheral blood, taken before any cancer treatment. Receptors originate from a male donor aged 60 or over with stage I squamous cell lung carcinoma. CDR3s include the opening cysteine and the closing phenylalanine or tryptophan. D genes are given only for firm matches. Expanded clones are given a class, and other clones once, few, many or no size at all.

cdr3_aa	cdr3_nt	clone_size	j_call	v_call	d_call
CASGLRSSGANVLTF	TGCGCCAGCGGACTTCGTTCCTCTGGGGCCAACGTCCTGACTTTC	once	TRBJ2-6	TRBV5-1	.
CASSLGRNTEAFF	TGTGCCAGCAGCTTGGGGAGAAACACTGAAGCTTTCTTT	.	TRBJ1-1	TRBV7-8	.
CASSSHGLDNTEAFF	TGTGCCAGCAGCTCCCACGGGCTTGATAACACTGAAGCTTTCTTT	.	TRBJ1-1	TRBV7-9	.
CASSLRGQGQPQHF	TGTGCCAGCAGCTTGAGGGGCCAGGGGCAGCCCCAGCATTTT	.	TRBJ1-5	TRBV5-4	.
CASSSRTISGGYTF	TGTGCCAGCAGCTCCCGGACGATTTCGGGTGGCTACACCTTC	once	TRBJ1-2	TRBV5-8	.
CASSPRRDYGYTF	TGTGCCAGCAGCCCCCGTAGGGACTATGGCTACACCTTC	.	TRBJ1-2	TRBV6-5	.
CASSSGTGSYNEQFF	TGTGCCAGCAGTTCTGGGACAGGCTCCTACAATGAGCAGTTCTTC	.	TRBJ2-1	TRBV27	TRBD1
CASSQVSGTGELFF	TGCGCCAGCAGCCAAGTGTCAGGCACCGGGGAGCTGTTTTTT	.	TRBJ2-2	TRBV4-1	.
CSVFGQGSYGYTF	TGCAGCGTTTTCGGACAGGGGTCCTATGGCTACACCTTC	.	TRBJ1-2	TRBV29-1	TRBD1
CASSPPGRPPSEAFF	TGTGCCAGCAGCCCCCCGGGGAGGCCCCCAAGTGAAGCTTTCTTT	.	TRBJ1-1	TRBV7-3	.
CASSLRDRDEKLFF	TGTGCCAGCAGCTTACGGGACAGGGATGAAAAACTGTTTTTT	.	TRBJ1-4	TRBV7-9	TRBD1
CASSSGTGGLGPNSPLHF	TGTGCCAGCAGTTCCGGGACAGGGGGCTTAGGTCCGAATTCACCCCTCCACTTT	.	TRBJ1-6	TRBV5-4	TRBD1
CASSIGNTEAFF	TGTGCCAGTAGTATAGGGAACACTGAAGCTTTCTTT	.	TRBJ1-1	TRBV19	.
CASSTMDRGGYTF	TGTGCCAGCAGCACGATGGACAGGGGGGGCTACACCTTC	.	TRBJ1-2	TRBV7-6	TRBD1
CASNLKGRSYEQYF	TGTGCCAGCAACCTGAAGGGCCGCTCCTACGAGCAGTACTTC	.	TRBJ2-7	TRBV7-8	.
CASRSPGPSNTEAFF	TGTGCCAGCAGATCTCCCGGGCCCTCGAACACTGAAGCTTTCTTT	.	TRBJ1-1	TRBV6-1	.
CSVSLNYGYTF	TGCAGCGTTTCTCTAAACTATGGCTACACCTTC	.	TRBJ1-2	TRBV29-1	.
CASSLEAGVVSDGYTF	TGCGCCAGCAGCTTGGAGGCAGGGGTCGTTTCGGATGGCTACACCTTC	.	TRBJ1-2	TRBV5-1	.
CASNYRGSNQPQHF	TGTGCCAGCAATTACAGGGGCAGCAATCAGCCCCAGCATTTT	.	TRBJ1-5	TRBV28	TRBD1
CASSAPGQGLEAEAFF	TGTGCCAGCAGCGCGCCGGGACAGGGCTTAGAAGCTGAAGCTTTCTTT	.	TRBJ1-1	TRBV5-6	TRBD1
CASSPGDSLNYGYTF	TGTGCCAGCAGCCCCGGGGACTCCCTTAACTATGGCTACACCTTC	.	TRBJ1-2	TRBV9	.
CASSLDRGLGDTQYF	TGTGCCAGCAGCCTGGACAGGGGGCTCGGAGATACGCAGTATTTT	.	TRBJ2-3	TRBV5-6	TRBD1
CASSLAPWGAGYGYTF	TGTGCCAGCAGCTTAGCCCCTTGGGGGGCAGGCTATGGCTACACCTTC	.	TRBJ1-2	TRBV7-2	.
CASSTQDRTYEQYF	TGTGCCAGCAGCACTCAGGACCGTACCTACGAGCAGTACTTC	once	TRBJ2-7	TRBV21-1	.
CASSLGVRNYGYTF	TGCGCCAGCAGCTTAGGGGTCCGAAACTATGGCTACACCTTC	.	TRBJ1-2	TRBV5-1	.
CASSFSTRTEKLFF	TGTGCCAGCAGCTTTTCCACTAGGACCGAAAAACTGTTTTTT	.	TRBJ1-4	TRBV7-8	.
CASKSGTSNQPQHF	TGTGCCAGCAAGTCAGGGACAAGCAATCAGCCCCAGCATTTT	.	TRBJ1-5	TRBV6-1	.
CAWMGTGEYEQYF	TGTGCCTGGATGGGGACAGGGGAGTACGAGCAGTACTTC	.	TRBJ2-7	TRBV30	TRBD1
CAISESRVAGDFRTDTQYF	TGTGCCATCAGTGAGTCGAGAGTAGCGGGGGACTTTCGCACAGATACGCAGTATTTT	.	TRBJ2-3	TRBV10-3	TRBD2
CASSLVGELNTEAFF	TGTGCCAGCAGCTTAGTGGGGGAGCTGAACACTGAAGCTTTCTTT	.	TRBJ1-1	TRBV7-2	.
CASSSPGGGDYGYTF	TGTGCCAGCAGCTCGCCGGGAGGAGGGGACTATGGCTACACCTTC	.	TRBJ1-2	TRBV5-6	.
CASSVANSGNTIYF	TGTGCCAGCAGCGTCGCCAACTCTGGAAACACCATATATTTT	.	TRBJ1-3	TRBV9	.
CARRDRGRRERGTGELFF	TGTGCCCGCCGGGACAGGGGGCGCCGGGAGCGGGGAACCGGGGAGCTGTTTTTT	.	TRBJ2-2	TRBV30	TRBD1
CASSVDSPAAGNTIYF	TGTGCCAGCAGCGTAGATTCCCCCGCGGCAGGAAACACCATATATTTT	.	TRBJ1-3	TRBV9	.
CASSLEVGGAYGYTF	TGTGCCAGCAGCTTGGAAGTAGGGGGCGCCTATGGCTACACCTTC	.	TRBJ1-2	TRBV5-4	TRBD1
CAISESYGEAEAFF	TGTGCCATCAGTGAGTCGTACGGGGAGGCTGAAGCTTTCTTT	.	TRBJ1-1	TRBV10-3	.
CASSTLGTGATEAFF	TGCGCCAGCAGCACCCTCGGGACAGGGGCCACTGAAGCTTTCTTT	.	TRBJ1-1	TRBV5-1	TRBD1